This T cell receptor (beta chain) was sequenced for a study of T cells after yellow fever vaccination. Study-wide results and caveats: Subsequent booster samples again held most clones from primary vaccination (96% CD4, 88% CD8). There was a small share of clonotypes that showed up in both the CD4 and CD8 compartments. A faster peak, day 5 versus 15, was reached by the weaker secondary response.

Production of TCR cDNA was by 5'RACE template switching, which also added a universal primer site and UMIs. TCRdb analysed the 5' RACE reads with MiXCR anew, one entry per CDR3 protein. Of about 160,000 distinct CDR3 sequences in the sample, around 9.7% are singletons; the top ten hold around 33%. This clonotype was counted only a few times. The antigen is not known. This clonotype originated in a man aged 18 to 30 who received the YFV17D yellow fever vaccine. The material was CD8+ T cells sorted from PBMCs, obtained 45 days after the yellow fever booster vaccination.

CDR3 nucleotide sequence: TGTGCCAGCAGCGGATTGGGGGCCGAGGAGACCCAGTACTTC. Translated: CASSGLGAEETQYF. V is TRBV5-4 and J is TRBJ2-5; a weak D match, TRBD1 (6 bases). CDR1 is SGHNT, CDR2 YYREEE, per germline (reference sequence). CDR3 size: 14 residues. V gave up 4 bases and J gave up 5 bases, with 15 bases separating them. The whole variable domain, filled in from reference TRBV5-4 and TRBJ2-5, reads ETGVTQSPTHLIKTRGQQVTLRCSSQSGHNTVSWYQQALGQGPQFIFQYYREEENGRGNFPPRFSGLQFPNYSSELNVNALELDDSALYLCASSGLGAEETQYFGPGTRLLVL.